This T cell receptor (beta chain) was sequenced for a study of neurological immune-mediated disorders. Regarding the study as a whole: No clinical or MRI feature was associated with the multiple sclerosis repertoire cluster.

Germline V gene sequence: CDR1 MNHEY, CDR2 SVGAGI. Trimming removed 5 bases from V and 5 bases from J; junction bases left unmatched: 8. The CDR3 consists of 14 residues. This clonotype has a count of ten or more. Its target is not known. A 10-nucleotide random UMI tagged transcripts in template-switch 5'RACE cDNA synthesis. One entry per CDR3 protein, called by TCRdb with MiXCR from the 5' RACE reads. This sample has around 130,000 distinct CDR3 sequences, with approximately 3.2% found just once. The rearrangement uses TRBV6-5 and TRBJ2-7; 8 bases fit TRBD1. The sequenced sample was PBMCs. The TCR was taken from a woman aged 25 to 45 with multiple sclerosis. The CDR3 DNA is TGTGCCAGCAGTCTAACGACAGGGGTGGACGAGCAGTACTTC. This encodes CASSLTTGVDEQYF.